This entry lists 14 T cell receptor beta chains sequenced from one sample in a study of CD8+CD57+ T cells in acquired aplastic anemia. Individuals selected for sequencing had exhibited CD8+CD57+ cell expansion on flow cytometry. Profiling that covered TCR beta VDJ and CDR3 relied on genomic DNA as its template. TCRdb re-called the reads with MiXCR, one entry per CDR3 protein. The sample includes 250,000 to 350,000 distinct CDR3 sequences, roughly 53% of them seen just once. The sequenced material came from sorted CD4+, CD8+, or CD8+CD57+ T cells (not recorded which) from PBMCs. These receptors were collected from a human donor with aplastic anemia.

CDR3 residues: CATSDPGRGPDTQYF. CDR3 DNA sequence: TGTGCCACCAGTGACCCGGGGAGGGGACCCGATACGCAGTATTTT. The V gene is TRBV24-1, the J gene TRBJ2-3, with 7 bases fitting TRBD2. CDR1 and CDR2 from the germline V gene are KGHDR and SFDVKD. This CDR3 spans 15 amino acids. Trimming took 4 bases from V and 6 from J; bases not matched to a gene: 9.

This clonotype was seen a handful of times. This chain uses TRBV7-9 with TRBJ2-7; D is unresolved. Germline values: CDR1 SEHNR, CDR2 FQNEAQ (reference sequence). Trimming left V 5 bases short and J 0 bases short, with 8 bases between. This CDR3 is built from 13 residues. CDR3 DNA sequence: TGTGCCAGCAGCCCGGGTATCTCCTACGAGCAGTACTTC. Translating gives CASSPGISYEQYF.

The CDR3: CSVGGQKDQPQHF. The DNA for the CDR3 is TGCAGCGTTGGGGGACAGAAAGATCAGCCCCAGCATTTT. This rearrangement joins TRBV29-1 to TRBJ1-5; 7 bases line up with TRBD1. The junction had 5 bases not matched to a gene; V was cut back by 4 bases and J by 5 bases. The CDR3 is 13 residues long. Looked up from germline, CDR1 is SQVTM and CDR2 is ANQGSEA.

This clonotype was seen many times. The V call is TRBV12-3 or TRBV12-4, the J call TRBJ1-2; D uncertain. Trimming pared 3 bases from V and 1 base from J, leaving 9 bases between. There are 14 residues in the CDR3. The CDR3 nucleotides are TGTGCCAGCAGTTTTGGGCCTAATAACTATGGCTACACCTTC. This encodes CASSFGPNNYGYTF.

The chain is built from TRBV10-3 and TRBJ2-2; 7 bases map to TRBD2. Germline V lookup: CDR1 ENHRY, CDR2 SYGVKD. The CDR3 spans 17 residues. V was clipped by 2 bases and J by 2 bases; unmatched bases: 8. CDR3 in amino acids: CAISERRAGSNTGELFF. The CDR3 region has the DNA TGTGCCATCAGTGAGAGGCGAGCGGGATCAAACACCGGGGAGCTGTTTTTT.

This clonotype came up once. DNA for the CDR3: TGTGCCAGCAGCGCACTGCAGGGGGCTCACAATGAGCAGTTCTTC. Amino acids: CASSALQGAHNEQFF. The chain links TRBV9 to TRBJ2-1, with 8 bases lining up with TRBD1. Trimming at V came to 3 bases and at J to 5 bases, leaving 7 bases not matched to a gene. Germline V lookup: CDR1 SGDLS, CDR2 YYNGEE. The CDR3 runs 15 residues.

This clonotype was found many times. This sequence joins TRBV20-1 and TRBJ2-7; tentative D call: TRBD2 (6 bases). The CDR3 spans 12 residues. Trimming removed 8 bases at V and 2 bases at J, with 13 bases between. Germline CDR1 reads DFQATT; CDR2 reads SNEGSKA (reference sequence). This CDR3 reads CSTLRDAYEQYF. The CDR3 DNA follows: TGCAGTACTTTGCGGGACGCCTACGAGCAGTACTTC.

The table lists this clonotype with many counts. CDR3 coding DNA: TGTGCCAGCAGCTTAGTTGGTAGCTTAGGTTCAGATACGCAGTATTTT. Translating gives CASSLVGSLGSDTQYF. J is TRBJ2-3 and V is TRBV7-2; D is ambiguous. V was clipped by 1 base and J by 4 bases, with 15 bases between them. Germline V gives CDR1 SGHTA, CDR2 FQGNSA. The CDR3 totals 16 residues.

Turning to this clonotype: At one of its ends the junction is not consistent with the germline gene, which may arise from a read error. The chain couples TRBV20-1 to TRBJ1-1; D ambiguous. This CDR3 is built from 16 residues. Germline CDR1 is DFQATT and CDR2 is SNEGSKA (reference sequence). Here the CDR3 reads CSASPPTSGVGTEALF. The CDR3 DNA reads as TGCAGTGCTAGCCCCCCGACTAGCGGGGTAGGCACTGAAGCTCTCTTT.

The sample holds a few counts of this clonotype. The gene calls are TRBV20-1 and TRBJ2-7, with TRBD2 identical over 7 bases. The V gene end was trimmed by 4 bases and the J gene end by 4 bases; junction bases not matched to a gene: 1. There are 11 residues in the CDR3. The germline V gene encodes CDR1 DFQATT and CDR2 SNEGSKA (reference sequence). The CDR3 reads CSATLAYEQYF. The DNA for the CDR3 is TGCAGTGCTACACTAGCGTACGAGCAGTACTTC.

The V call is TRBV19, the J call TRBJ2-5, with 14 bases fitting TRBD2. CDR1 is LNHDA and CDR2 is SQIVND in the germline V gene (reference sequence). With 6 bases clipped from V and 2 bases from J, the junction kept 5 bases outside the gene matches. The CDR3 covers 16 residues. In DNA, the CDR3 is TGTGCCAGTAGGGGGACTAGCGGGAGTCTGCAAGAGACCCAGTACTTC. Translating it yields CASRGTSGSLQETQYF.

The chain uses TRBV29-1 and TRBJ2-7; TRBD1 aligns across 9 bases. This CDR3 is 13 amino acids long. V lost 8 bases to trimming and J lost 1 base; unmatched junction nucleotides: 6. Germline loops: CDR1 SQVTM, CDR2 ANQGSEA. In nucleotides, the CDR3 is TGCAGCTACCGACAGGGGGGGTCCTACGAGCAGTACTTC. This encodes CSYRQGGSYEQYF.

The V gene is TRBV7-6, the J gene TRBJ2-5, with 14 positions matching TRBD2. This CDR3 comprises 19 residues. The ends lost 3 bases at V and 7 bases at J; junction bases unmatched: 16. Germline lookup yields CDR1 SGHVS and CDR2 FNYEAQ. In DNA form, the CDR3 reads TGTGCCAGCAGCTTGCAACGGACTAGCGGGGGGCCCGGTATGAGGACCCAGTACTTC. Translating it yields CASSLQRTSGGPGMRTQYF.

This clonotype appeared a few times. The gene calls are TRBV7-2 and TRBJ2-7; D is ambiguous. The V gene's germline CDR1 is SGHTA and CDR2 FQGNSA. V lost 2 bases, J lost 2 bases, and 16 bases lay in between. The CDR3 contains 16 residues. The CDR3 sequence: CASSLRVRSRTYEQYF. The CDR3 DNA follows: TGTGCCAGCAGCTTAAGGGTTCGCTCCAGAACCTACGAGCAGTACTTC.